These 18 T cell receptor beta chains originate from one sample sequenced in a study of post-analysis software for immune sequencing data. General observations from the study: When patients were compared with controls, about five TRBV segments were more frequent, TRBV5-6, TRBV5-1 and TRBV20-1 among them.

What these receptors recognize is not known. Sequencing libraries made from TCR beta cDNA carried unique molecular identifiers. TCRdb re-called the PCR reads with MiXCR, one entry per CDR3 protein. The sample lists hundreds of thousands of distinct CDR3 sequences, approximately 53% occurring once. Sample: blood. These receptors were collected from a girl between 10 and 17 years old with multiple sclerosis.

The chain employs TRBV5-6 and TRBJ2-4; 8 bases fit TRBD1. The J call is in doubt because the DNA end fits TRBJ2-7 better. CDR1 and CDR2 (germline): SGHDT, YYEEEE. There are 16 residues in the CDR3. This CDR3 is CASSPMDGQGFIEQYF. CDR3 sequence (DNA): TGTGCCAGTAGCCCTATGGATGGACAGGGATTTATCGAGCAGTACTTC.

CDR3 amino acids: CANSVQVNYGYTF. DNA of the CDR3: TGTGCCAACTCCGTGCAGGTTAACTATGGCTACACCTTC. The genes are TRBV18 and TRBJ1-2, with D uncertain. Trimming left V 10 bases short and J 1 base short, with 13 bases between. CDR1 KGHSH and CDR2 LQKENI come from the germline V gene. The CDR3 is made up of 13 amino acids.

V usage is TRBV5-1 and J usage is TRBJ2-1, with TRBD1 matching over 8 bases. The ends lost 0 bases at V and 10 bases at J; junction bases unmatched: 6. The CDR3 extends over 14 amino acids. Germline-derived CDR1 and CDR2 are SGHRS and YFSETQ. Written as DNA, the CDR3 is TGCGCCAGCAGCTTGGCCCCAGGGGGCATAGAGCAGTTCTTC. Translating gives CASSLAPGGIEQFF.

The rearrangement joins TRBV20-1 to TRBJ2-7; D might be TRBD2 (5 bases). The CDR3 covers 14 residues. The germline V gene has CDR1 DFQATT and CDR2 SNEGSKA (reference sequence). V was cut by 3 bases and J by 7 bases, with 19 bases left in between. CDR3: CSASGVRSYNEQYF. In nucleotides, the CDR3 is TGCAGTGCTAGCGGGGTGAGGAGCTACAATGAGCAGTACTTC.

V is TRBV12-3 or TRBV12-4 and J is TRBJ1-5, with TRBD1 matching 8 bases. This CDR3 region has 15 residues. V lost 1 base and J lost 2; bases outside the gene matches: 1. The CDR3 protein is CASSLEDRGNQPQHF. The CDR3 region has the DNA TGTGCCAGCAGTTTAGAGGACAGGGGCAATCAGCCCCAGCATTTT.

The V gene is TRBV7-9, the J gene TRBJ1-2, with D tentatively TRBD1 (6 bases). Trimming shortened V by 2 bases and J by 6 bases, and 22 bases separated the two germline ends. There are 17 residues in the CDR3. Germline V gene sequence: CDR1 SEHNR, CDR2 FQNEAQ (reference sequence). This CDR3 reads CASSLPGTNTPTDGYTF. The CDR3 bases are TGTGCCAGCAGCTTACCTGGGACAAATACCCCCACGGATGGCTACACCTTC.

This clonotype appeared a few times. The chain couples TRBV5-1 to TRBJ1-2; perhaps TRBD1 as D (6 bases). Trimming pared 0 bases from V and 2 bases from J, leaving 17 bases between. The CDR3 is 17 amino acids. Germline assignment: CDR1 SGHRS and CDR2 YFSETQ. DNA of the CDR3: TGCGCCAGCAGCTTGGATCGGGGGAACAGGGAGAACTATGGCTACACCTTC. Residues: CASSLDRGNRENYGYTF.

The chain combines TRBV20-1 with TRBJ1-4, with 10 bases fitting TRBD1. The germline CDR1 and CDR2 sequences are DFQATT and SNEGSKA (reference sequence). Trimming at V came to 5 bases and at J to 4 bases, leaving 7 bases not matched to a gene. This CDR3 spans 15 amino acids. The CDR3 DNA is TGCAGTGCTCTGCGGGACAGGGGAGATAATGAAAAACTGTTTTTT. Amino acids: CSALRDRGDNEKLFF.

J is TRBJ2-1 and V is TRBV7-8; D is uncertain. CDR1 SGHVS and CDR2 FQNEAQ come from the germline V gene. Deletions cut 1 base from V and 8 bases from J, with 6 bases between. The CDR3 has 12 amino acids. The CDR3 reads CASSLVPDEQFF. The CDR3 DNA follows: TGTGCCAGCAGCTTAGTCCCCGATGAGCAGTTCTTC.

The rearrangement joins TRBV5-1 to TRBJ2-5; TRBD1 matches at 9 bases. The ends lost 4 bases at V and 1 base at J; junction bases unmatched: 5. The CDR3 is made up of 15 amino acids. The germline gives CDR1 SGHRS, CDR2 YFSETQ. CDR3 coding DNA: TGCGCCAGCAGCCGAACGGGACAGGGCCAAGAGACCCAGTACTTC. Translation gives CASSRTGQGQETQYF.

The chain recombines TRBV7-2 with TRBJ2-1, with 15 positions matching TRBD2. The germline V gene has CDR1 SGHTA and CDR2 FQGNSA. This CDR3 comprises 19 residues. J was trimmed by 0 bases and V by 5 bases; bases with no gene match: 8. The CDR3 region has the DNA TGTGCCAGCAGCCCCCGGGGACTAGCGGGGGGTAGCTCCTACAATGAGCAGTTCTTC. It encodes CASSPRGLAGGSSYNEQFF.

This clonotype was counted once. V usage is TRBV24-1 and J usage is TRBJ1-1; D remains unclear. Germline-derived CDR1 and CDR2 are KGHDR and SFDVKD. The length of the CDR3 is 14 residues. Trimming removed 5 bases from V and 4 bases from J, with 13 bases in between. The CDR3 sequence is CATSVPPLTTEAFF. The CDR3 DNA reads TGTGCCACCAGTGTCCCACCCCTTACCACTGAAGCTTTCTTT.

V gene TRBV4-1 combines with J gene TRBJ2-4; possibly TRBD1 for D (6 bases). Trimming removed 1 base at V and 0 bases at J, with 10 bases between. The CDR3 is 16 amino acids. Germline CDR1 MGHRA, CDR2 YSYEKL. The DNA for the CDR3 is TGCGCCAGCAGCCAAGGGACAGCTCTAGCCAAAAACATTCAGTACTTC. Protein product: CASSQGTALAKNIQYF.

The chain employs TRBV11-1 and TRBJ2-7; tentatively, D is TRBD2 (6 bases). This CDR3 is built from 15 residues. The germline CDR1 and CDR2 sequences are SGHAT and FQDESV (reference sequence). V was trimmed by 5 bases and J by 1 base, leaving 15 bases between them. CDR3 DNA sequence: TGTGCCAGCAGCCCGGGGGACCTTCTTTCCTACGAGCAGTACTTC. Translation: CASSPGDLLSYEQYF.

The gene calls are TRBV7-9 and TRBJ2-7; the match to TRBD2 covers 7 bases. V shed 1 base and J 2 bases; nucleotides not matched to a gene: 5. The CDR3 extends over 15 amino acids. Germline V lookup: CDR1 SEHNR, CDR2 FQNEAQ (reference sequence). The CDR3 nucleotides read TGTGCCAGCAGCTTAGGAGCGGGGCGTCCCTACGAGCAGTACTTC. This sequence encodes CASSLGAGRPYEQYF.

This clonotype was detected only a few times. The chain is built from TRBV5-1 and TRBJ2-4; no firm D call. Germline loops: CDR1 SGHRS, CDR2 YFSETQ. Trimming pared 4 bases from V and 9 bases from J, leaving 17 bases between. The CDR3 consists of 14 residues. CDR3 sequence reads: CASSREVNEVIQYF. The CDR3 DNA follows: TGCGCCAGCAGCCGTGAAGTCAATGAGGTCATTCAGTACTTC.

In this sample, this clonotype turned up a few times. This chain joins TRBV5-1 and TRBJ1-5, with TRBD1 identical over 7 bases. The CDR3 is made up of 14 amino acids. Trimming cost V 3 bases and J 6 bases; bases outside gene matches: 6. Germline V gene lookup returns CDR1 SGHRS and CDR2 YFSETQ. In DNA form, the CDR3 reads TGCGCCAGCAGCTACGGGACAGAGGGTCAGCCCCAGCATTTT. Its protein is CASSYGTEGQPQHF.

The J gene is TRBJ2-7, the V gene TRBV29-1; 12 bases agree with TRBD2. V was clipped by 0 bases and J by 3 bases; unmatched bases: 6. Germline V gene lookup returns CDR1 SQVTM and CDR2 ANQGSEA. This CDR3 is built from 16 residues. CDR3 protein: CSVEESRTSGVYEQYF. CDR3 in DNA: TGCAGCGTTGAAGAGAGTAGGACTAGCGGGGTCTACGAGCAGTACTTC.